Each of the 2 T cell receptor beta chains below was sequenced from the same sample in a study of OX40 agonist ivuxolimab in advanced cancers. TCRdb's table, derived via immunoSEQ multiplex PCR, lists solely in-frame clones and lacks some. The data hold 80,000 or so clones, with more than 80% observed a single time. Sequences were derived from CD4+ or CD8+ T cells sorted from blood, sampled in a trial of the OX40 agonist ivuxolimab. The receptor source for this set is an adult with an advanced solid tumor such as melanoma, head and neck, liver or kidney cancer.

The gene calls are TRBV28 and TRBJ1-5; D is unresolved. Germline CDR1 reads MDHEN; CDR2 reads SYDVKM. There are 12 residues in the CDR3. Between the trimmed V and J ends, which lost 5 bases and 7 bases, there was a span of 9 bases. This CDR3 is CASSHLGQPQHF. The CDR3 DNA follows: TGTGCCAGCAGTCACCTAGGGCAGCCCCAGCATTTT.

The CDR3 DNA sequence: TGTGCCAGCAGCCACCCCGGGACAGGGGGTTACAATGAGCAGTTCTTC. This translates into CASSHPGTGGYNEQFF. The rearrangement links TRBV4-2 to TRBJ2-1; TRBD1 aligns across 11 bases. The V gene's germline CDR1 is LGHNA and CDR2 YNFKEQ. CDR3 length equals 16 residues. With V trimmed by 3 bases and J by 4 bases, 5 bases remained unmatched.